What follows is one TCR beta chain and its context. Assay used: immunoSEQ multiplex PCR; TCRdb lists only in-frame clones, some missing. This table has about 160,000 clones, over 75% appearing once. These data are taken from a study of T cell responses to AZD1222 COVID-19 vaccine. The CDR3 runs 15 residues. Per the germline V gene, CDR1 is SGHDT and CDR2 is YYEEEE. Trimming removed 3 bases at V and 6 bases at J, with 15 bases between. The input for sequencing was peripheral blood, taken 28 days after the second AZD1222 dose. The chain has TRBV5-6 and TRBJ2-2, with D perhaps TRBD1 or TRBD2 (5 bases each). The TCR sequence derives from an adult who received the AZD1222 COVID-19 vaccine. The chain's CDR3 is CASSSSGTVPGELFF. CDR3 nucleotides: TGTGCCAGCAGCTCCTCAGGGACCGTCCCCGGGGAGCTGTTTTTT.